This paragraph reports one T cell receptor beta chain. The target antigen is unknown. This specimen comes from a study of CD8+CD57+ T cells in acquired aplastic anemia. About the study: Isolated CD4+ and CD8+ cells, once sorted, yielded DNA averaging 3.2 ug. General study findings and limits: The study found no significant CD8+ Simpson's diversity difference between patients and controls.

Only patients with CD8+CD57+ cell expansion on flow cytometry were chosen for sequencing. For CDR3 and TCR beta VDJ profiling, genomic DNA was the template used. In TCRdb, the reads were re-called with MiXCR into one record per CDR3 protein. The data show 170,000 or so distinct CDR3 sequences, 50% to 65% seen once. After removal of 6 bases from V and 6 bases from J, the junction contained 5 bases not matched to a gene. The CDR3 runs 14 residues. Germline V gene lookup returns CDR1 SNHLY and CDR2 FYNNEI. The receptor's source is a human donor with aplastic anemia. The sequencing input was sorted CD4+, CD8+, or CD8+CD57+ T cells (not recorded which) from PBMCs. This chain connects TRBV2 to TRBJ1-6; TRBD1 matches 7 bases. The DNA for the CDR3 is TGTGCCAGCAGAAAGACAGGGACTAATTCACCCCTCCACTTT. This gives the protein CASRKTGTNSPLHF.